The rows below give T cell receptor beta chains drawn from one sample of a study of blood T cell repertoires in acute mononucleosis. Method: immunoSEQ multiplex PCR; TCRdb's copy keeps in-frame clones and lacks some. The table shows 850 to 900 clones, with less than 35% occurring only once. The sample here was EBV YVL epitope tetramer+ CD8+ T cells sorted from PBMCs, taken during convalescence from infectious mononucleosis. Receptor source: a man between 18 and 29 years old with infectious mononucleosis caused by EBV. Each CDR3 is given with its conserved first and last residue. The D gene is left open where the match is weak. Clone size, where shown, is once, few, many, or a class for clones that have expanded.

>TRBV6-1|-|TRBJ2-1|13|few
TGTGCCAGCAGCTCCCTAACGTACAATGAGCAGTTCTTC
CASSSLTYNEQFF
>TRBV30|TRBD2|TRBJ2-3|14|-
TGTGCCAGTAGAACAGCGGGAAACTCTGATACGCAGTATTTT
CASRTAGNSDTQYF
>TRBV6-5|-|TRBJ2-3|15|-
TGTGCCAGCAGTGCCGTACTTGGGTCAGCTTCGACGCAGTATTTT
CASSAVLGSASTQYF
>TRBV6-5|-|TRBJ2-1|12|many
TGTGCCAGCAGTTTATATTCCAGTGAGCAGTTCTTC
CASSLYSSEQFF
>TRBV23-1|-|TRBJ2-7|14|many
TGCGCCAGACCCTTTGAGGCGCCCGGGAACGAGCAGTACTTC
CARPFEAPGNEQYF
>TRBV28|TRBD1|TRBJ1-1|13|many
TGTGCCAGCGCCCGGACAGGGGGCACTGAAGCTTTCTTT
CASARTGGTEAFF
>TRBV13|-|TRBJ2-6|14|-
TGTGCCACCAGCAGCCCAGCTGGGGCCAACGTCCTGACTTTC
CATSSPAGANVLTF
>TRBV27|-|TRBJ2-3|15|many
TGTGCCAGCAGTGCCCTACTTGGGTCAGCGTCGACGCAGTATTTT
CASSALLGSASTQYF
>TRBV25-1|-|TRBJ2-1|14|-
TGTGCCAGCGATTTCCGACAGGTGGACAATGGGCAGTTCTTC
CASDFRQVDNGQFF
>TRBV27|-|TRBJ2-1|12|-
TGTGCCAGCAGCACGACACTCTACAATGAGTTCTTC
CASSTTLYNEFF
>TRBV6-6|TRBD2|TRBJ2-7|14|few
TGTGCCAGCAGTTTATCGCCTAGCGGCTACGAGCAGTACTTC
CASSLSPSGYEQYF
>TRBV10-3|-|TRBJ1-5|15|many
TGTGCCAGCAGAGCCCTGTCGGGGGGCGGCCAGCCCCAGCATTTT
CASRALSGGGQPQHF
>TRBV30|-|TRBJ1-5|15|once
TGTGCCTGGAGTTTTCCTCTGGGAAGCAATCAGCCCCAGCATTTT
CAWSFPLGSNQPQHF
>TRBV6-5|-|TRBJ2-3|15|-
TGTTCCAGCTGTGCCCTACTTTGGTCAGCGTCGACGCAGTATTTT
CSSCALLWSASTQYF
>TRBV28|-|TRBJ2-2|16|few
-
CASSFYYSSTPGSCFF
>TRBV28|-|TRBJ1-4|10|many
TGTGCCAGTAAACCTACAGGGACTGTTTTT
CASKPTGTVF
>TRBV29-1|TRBD2|TRBJ2-1|15|-
TGCTGCGTAGGCCTCCTAGCGGGTGAGGCCAATGAGCAGTTCTTC
CCVGLLAGEANEQFF
>TRBV30|-|TRBJ1-5|15|few
TGTGCCTGGAGTGTTCCCCTGGGAAGCAATCAGCCCCAGCTTTTT
CAWSVPLGSNQPQLF
>TRBV6-5|-|TRBJ2-3|15|few
TGTGCCAGCAGTGCCCTACTTGTGTCAGCGTCGACGCAGTTTTTT
CASSALLVSASTQFF